This TCR beta chain originates from a study of response to subunit inactivated influenza vaccine. Study-wide results and caveats: The authors suggested that few new T cells are recruited per seasonal influenza vaccination.

Germline trimming cut 5 bases from V and 8 bases from J; bases unmatched to any gene: 3. This CDR3 comprises 12 residues. TCRdb re-derived calls from the RT-PCR reads in MiXCR, one entry per CDR3 protein. The sample includes 590,000 or so distinct CDR3 sequences, around 15% of them seen just once. This clonotype occurred many times. What it recognizes is unknown. The sample was PBMCs from blood, taken less than 15 days before vaccination. This sequence joins TRBV12-3 or TRBV12-4 and TRBJ2-1, with 7 bases fitting TRBD2. The sequence was obtained from a man aged 45-65 years who received an inactivated influenza vaccine. CDR3 amino acids: CASSRTSHEQFF. CDR3 DNA sequence: TGTGCCAGCAGTCGGACTAGTCATGAGCAGTTCTTC.